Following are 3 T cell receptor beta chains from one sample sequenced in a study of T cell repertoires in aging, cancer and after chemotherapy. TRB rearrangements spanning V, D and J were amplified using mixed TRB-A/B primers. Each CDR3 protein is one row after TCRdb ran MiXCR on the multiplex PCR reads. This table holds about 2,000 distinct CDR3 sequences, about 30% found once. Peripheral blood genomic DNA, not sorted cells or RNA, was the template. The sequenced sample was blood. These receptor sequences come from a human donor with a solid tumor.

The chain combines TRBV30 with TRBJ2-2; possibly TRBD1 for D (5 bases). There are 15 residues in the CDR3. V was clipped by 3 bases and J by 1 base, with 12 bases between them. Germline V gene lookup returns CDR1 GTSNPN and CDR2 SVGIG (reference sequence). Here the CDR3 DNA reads TGTGCCTGGAGCAGGGATACCCTGAACACCGGGGAGCTGTTTTTT. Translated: CAWSRDTLNTGELFF.

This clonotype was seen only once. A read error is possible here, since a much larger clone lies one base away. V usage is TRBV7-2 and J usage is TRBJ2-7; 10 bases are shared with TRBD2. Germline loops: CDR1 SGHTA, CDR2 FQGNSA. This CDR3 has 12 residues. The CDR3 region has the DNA TGTGTCAGCGGGGGGGCTAATTACGAGCAGTACTTC. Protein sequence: CVSGGANYEQYF.

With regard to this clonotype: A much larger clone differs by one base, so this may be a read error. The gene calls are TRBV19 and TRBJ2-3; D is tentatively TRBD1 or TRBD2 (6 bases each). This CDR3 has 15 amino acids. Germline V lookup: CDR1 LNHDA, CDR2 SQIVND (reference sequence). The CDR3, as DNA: TGTGCCAGTAGTATCCCGGGACGGGGGCCAGATACGCTGTATTTT. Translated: CASSIPGRGPDTLYF. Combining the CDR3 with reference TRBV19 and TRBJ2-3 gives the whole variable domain DGGITQSPKYLFRKEGQNVTLSCEQNLNHDAMYWYRQDPGQGLRLIYYSQIVNDFQKGDIAEGYSVSREKKESFPLTVTSAQKNPTAFYLCASSIPGRGPDTLYFGPGTRLTVL.